This TCR beta chain was identified in a study of HIV-infected patients and healthy controls. V lost 6 bases and J lost 0, with 18 bases in between. Germline lookup yields CDR1 DFQATT and CDR2 SNEGSKA (reference sequence). The length of the CDR3 is 17 residues. By share, this clonotype counts as medium-sized. The antigen is undetermined. General observations from the study: HIV-associated CDR3 frequencies dropped significantly during therapy; CMV-associated ones, mostly rising, changed nonsignificantly.

The repertoire came from unfractionated whole blood and reflected all unsorted peripheral T cells. People with immunomodulatory therapy, recent vaccination or treatment interruptions were not enrolled. cDNA was made from approximately 0.55 ug RNA using alpha and beta constant primers. Separate chain-specific third strand synthesis with multiplexing indices produced the alpha and beta libraries. Ligation attached cDNA to a 5' RACE adapter that carried a random hexamer and SP2 site. MiXCR, run by TCRdb on the 5' RACE reads, gives a single entry per CDR3 protein. The sample has around 5,700 distinct CDR3 sequences; around 25% are singletons.

The genes are TRBV20-1 and TRBJ2-6; weak D call: TRBD2 (5 bases). The receptor was isolated from an adult with HIV infection. The sample consisted of blood, taken before antiretroviral therapy. CDR3: CSAPEDGDPSGANVLTF. The DNA for the CDR3 is TGCAGTGCCCCGGAGGACGGTGACCCCTCTGGGGCCAACGTCCTGACTTTC.